What follows are 7 T cell receptor beta chains derived from one specimen sequenced in a study of CD8 T cells in Susac syndrome. With random hexamers, reverse transcription was performed on about 0.45 to 1 ug of RNA. MiXCR was run by TCRdb on the immunoSEQ multiplex PCR reads, yielding one entry per CDR3 protein. The sample consists of a few hundred thousand distinct CDR3 sequences, 95% of them appearing once. Input material: CD4+ T cells from PBMCs. The receptors here all came from a human donor with multiple sclerosis.

J is TRBJ1-1 and V is TRBV30, with D perhaps TRBD1 (5 bases). Trimming took 5 bases from V and 1 from J, leaving 8 bases between them. Germline V gives CDR1 GTSNPN, CDR2 SVGIG (reference sequence). CDR3 length: 12 residues. The CDR3: CAWGTGNTEAFF. The CDR3 coding sequence is TGTGCCTGGGGGACGGGGAACACTGAAGCTTTCTTT.

The V gene is TRBV18, the J gene TRBJ1-1; tentatively, D is TRBD1 (6 bases). Trimming took 3 bases from V and 5 from J, leaving 13 bases between them. CDR1 is KGHSH and CDR2 is LQKENI in the germline V gene. The CDR3 length is 14 residues. CDR3 coding DNA: TGTGCCAGCTCACCGGACAGTATCGGAACTGAAGCTTTCTTT. This codes for CASSPDSIGTEAFF.

The rearrangement uses TRBV5-4 and TRBJ2-7, with a weak D call TRBD2 (6 bases). This CDR3 is 12 amino acids long. Trimming shortened V by 4 bases and J by 6 bases, and 11 bases separated the two germline ends. Germline CDR1 SGHNT, CDR2 YYREEE (reference sequence). DNA of the CDR3: TGTGCCAGCAGCCCAGTGGGGGGCGAGCAGTACTTC. Translation: CASSPVGGEQYF.

The chain has TRBV7-9 and TRBJ2-3; 8 nucleotides agree with TRBD1. V trimming: 3 bases; J trimming: 1 base; junction bases outside the gene matches: 12. Germline-derived CDR1 and CDR2 are SEHNR and FQNEAQ (reference sequence). The CDR3 is 18 residues long. The CDR3 loop is CASSFRRQGSSGTDTQYF. In DNA form, the CDR3 reads TGTGCCAGCAGCTTCCGGCGACAGGGGAGTTCTGGCACAGATACGCAGTATTTT. Together with reference TRBV7-9 and TRBJ2-3, the CDR3 gives the full variable domain: DTGVSQNPRHKITKRGQNVTFRCDPISEHNRLYWYRQTLGQGPEFLTYFQNEAQLEKSRLLSDRFSAERPKGSFSTLEIQRTEQGDSAMYLCASSFRRQGSSGTDTQYFGPGTRLTVL.

The V call is TRBV30, the J call TRBJ2-7, with TRBD2 matching over 9 bases. This CDR3 has 15 residues. Germline CDR1 is GTSNPN and CDR2 is SVGIG (reference sequence). V trimming: 7 bases; J trimming: 0 bases; junction bases outside the gene matches: 10. CDR3 DNA sequence: TGTGCCTCCACAGGGGCGGGAGGGAGCTCCTACGAGCAGTACTTC. Encoded protein: CASTGAGGSSYEQYF.

The chain uses TRBV28 and TRBJ2-1; 7 bases match TRBD2. V dropped 3 bases and J dropped 10; count of bases not matched to a gene: 12. From germline, CDR1 is MDHEN and CDR2 SYDVKM. This CDR3 region has 15 residues. The CDR3 is CASSFQNGGVEEQFF. The CDR3 DNA reads TGTGCCAGCAGTTTTCAAAATGGGGGGGTGGAGGAGCAGTTCTTC.

The rearrangement joins TRBV27 to TRBJ2-4; either TRBD1 or TRBD2 may supply D (6 bases each). The CDR3 is made up of 19 amino acids. Trimming pared 4 bases from V and 4 bases from J, leaving 26 bases between. Germline CDR1 MNHEY, CDR2 SMNVEV (reference sequence). The CDR3 sequence: CASSSLSFGGRGSKNIQYF. DNA of the CDR3: TGTGCCAGCAGTTCCCTATCTTTCGGGGGCAGGGGATCGAAAAACATTCAGTACTTC.